What follows is one T cell receptor beta chain and its context. The CDR3 has 15 amino acids. In germline, CDR1 is SGHNT, CDR2 YYREEE (reference sequence). Trimming stripped 3 bases from V and 12 bases from J, with 23 bases between. Using immunoSEQ multiplex PCR, the repertoire was profiled, and TCRdb retains in-frame clones only, with some absent. The sample gives about 110,000 clones, roughly 90% of which show up once; 8% to 9% is in the top ten. The source of the sample is a study of blood T cell repertoires in COVID-19. Sequenced sample: peripheral blood. V is TRBV5-4 and J is TRBJ2-3; TRBD2 might be the D (5 bases). This clonotype originated in a woman aged 65 to 85 who had recovered from COVID-19. CDR3 nucleotides: TGTGCCAGCAGCTCCCCGGGAACCCGGGATGGAACACAGTATTTT. It codes for CASSSPGTRDGTQYF. The whole variable domain, filled in from reference TRBV5-4 and TRBJ2-3, reads ETGVTQSPTHLIKTRGQQVTLRCSSQSGHNTVSWYQQALGQGPQFIFQYYREEENGRGNFPPRFSGLQFPNYSSELNVNALELDDSALYLCASSSPGTRDGTQYFGPGTRLTVL.